The 31 T cell receptor beta chains below were found in one sample sequenced in a study of identical twins. One entry per CDR3 protein results from TCRdb running MiXCR on the 5' RACE reads. Seen here are around 280,000 distinct CDR3 sequences, less than 9% observed once, and the top ten hold approximately 2%. These same records also appear under a second study, on yellow fever vaccine responses in identical twins.

Sequenced: memory (CD45RO+) T cells sorted from blood. Every receptor here comes from a woman aged 18-29 years in good health.

This clonotype was recorded at least ten times. This sequence joins TRBV27 and TRBJ2-7, with a possible D match to TRBD1 (6 bases). Germline-derived CDR1 and CDR2 are MNHEY and SMNVEV (reference sequence). The CDR3 sequence is 13 residues long. V was pared by 6 bases and J by 1 base, with 10 bases between. The CDR3 reads CASSGQPSYEQYF. CDR3 sequence (DNA): TGTGCCAGCAGCGGACAGCCATCCTACGAGCAGTACTTC.

This clonotype was recorded at least ten times. The rearrangement links TRBV7-7 to TRBJ2-1, with D possibly matching TRBD1 (6 bases). The V gene lost 5 bases and the J gene lost 4 bases, with 15 bases spanning the gap. This CDR3 is 15 amino acids long. Germline V gene data show CDR1 as SSHAT and CDR2 as FNYEAQ (reference sequence). The CDR3 region has the DNA TGTGCCAGCAGCGCCTCAGGGGCGTTATACAATGAGCAGTTCTTC. Its protein is CASSASGALYNEQFF.

This clonotype was seen only a few times. V gene TRBV4-2 combines with J gene TRBJ1-4; D may be TRBD1 (5 bases). Per the germline V gene, CDR1 is LGHNA and CDR2 is YNFKEQ. The CDR3 spans 13 residues. The V end was cut by 3 bases, the J end by 8 bases, with 10 bases between. The CDR3 DNA is TGTGCCAGCAGCCAGGGGACGGGGGAAAAACTGTTTTTT. This encodes CASSQGTGEKLFF.

The chain couples TRBV15 to TRBJ2-3; D may be TRBD2 (5 bases). Germline lookup yields CDR1 LNHNV and CDR2 YYDKDF (reference sequence). V lost 0 bases and J 2 bases, leaving 15 bases between the germline ends. The CDR3 length is 17 residues. CDR3 nucleotides: TGTGCCACCAGCAGAGATAGGTGGGAGACGGTCACAGATACGCAGTATTTT. Translating it yields CATSRDRWETVTDTQYF. Supplemented by reference TRBV15 and TRBJ2-3, the full variable domain reads DAMVIQNPRYQVTQFGKPVTLSCSQTLNHNVMYWYQQKSSQAPKLLFHYYDKDFNNEADTPDNFQSRRPNTSFCFLDIRSPGLGDTAMYLCATSRDRWETVTDTQYFGPGTRLTVL.

This clonotype appeared many times. The rearrangement uses TRBV28 and TRBJ2-7; a possible D gene is TRBD1 (6 bases). The ends were cut back, 6 bases at V and 2 bases at J, with 11 bases in the middle. Germline CDR1 is MDHEN and CDR2 is SYDVKM. This CDR3 contains 13 residues. The CDR3 DNA reads as TGTGCCAGCAGGCCCGGGACAACCTACGAGCAGTACTTC. Amino acids: CASRPGTTYEQYF.

V is TRBV18 and J is TRBJ2-2, with D maybe TRBD1 (6 bases). Germline CDR1 is KGHSH and CDR2 is LQKENI. V was cut by 5 bases and J by 2 bases, with 15 bases left in between. This CDR3 has 16 residues. The CDR3 region is CASSAPGTTNTGELFF. The CDR3 DNA follows: TGTGCCAGCTCAGCTCCCGGGACAACCAACACCGGGGAGCTGTTTTTT.

V and J are TRBV4-2 and TRBJ1-1, with no clear D. Trimming left V 4 bases short and J 7 bases short, with 16 bases between. CDR1 LGHNA and CDR2 YNFKEQ come from the germline V gene. This CDR3 has 14 residues. The CDR3 nucleotides read TGTGCCAGCAGCCCCGGGCTCATCTGCTGTGAAGCTTTCTTT. It yields the protein CASSPGLICCEAFF.

This clonotype was counted at least ten times. V and J are TRBV5-1 and TRBJ2-7, with TRBD2 identical over 11 bases. V shed 4 bases and J 3 bases; nucleotides not matched to a gene: 6. There are 15 residues in the CDR3. The germline V gene has CDR1 SGHRS and CDR2 YFSETQ. CDR3 sequence (DNA): TGCGCCAGCAGCCCAGGACTAGCGGGTAACTACGAGCAGTACTTC. It translates to CASSPGLAGNYEQYF.

V usage is TRBV20-1 and J usage is TRBJ2-1, with 14 bases aligning to TRBD2. Germline CDR1 DFQATT, CDR2 SNEGSKA (reference sequence). V shed 3 bases and J 2 bases; nucleotides not matched to a gene: 6. The CDR3 runs 17 residues. As DNA, the CDR3 is TGCAGTGCTAGTGGGACTAGCGGGAGTTTCCCCTACAATGAGCAGTTCTTC. Amino acids: CSASGTSGSFPYNEQFF.

The J gene is TRBJ2-7, the V gene TRBV6-1; 9 bases agree with TRBD1. The CDR3 length is 13 residues. Per germline, CDR1 MNHNS and CDR2 SASEGT. The junction had 3 bases not matched to a gene; V was cut back by 6 bases and J by 3 bases. CDR3 in amino acids: CASSLDRGYEQYV. The CDR3 DNA reads TGTGCCAGCAGCTTGGACAGGGGCTACGAGCAGTACGTC.

This clonotype appeared a few times. The chain combines TRBV11-1 with TRBJ1-6; D is unclear. CDR1 and CDR2 from the germline V gene are SGHAT and FQDESV (reference sequence). This CDR3 is built from 12 residues. The CDR3 is CPHHENNSPLHF. The CDR3 DNA follows: TGTCCACACCATGAAAATAATTCACCCCTCCACTTT.

This chain connects TRBV15 to TRBJ1-5; D call uncertain. Germline V gene data show CDR1 as LNHNV and CDR2 as YYDKDF (reference sequence). Trimming shortened V by 0 bases and J by 0 bases, and 3 bases separated the two germline ends. This CDR3 spans 14 amino acids. The CDR3 reads CATSRDSSNQPQHF. CDR3 DNA sequence: TGTGCCACCAGCAGAGACAGTAGCAATCAGCCCCAGCATTTT.

This clonotype was observed a few times. The V gene is TRBV6-1, the J gene TRBJ1-5, with D hard to call. Germline V gene sequence: CDR1 MNHNS, CDR2 SASEGT. With 2 bases removed from V and 4 bases from J, the gap between germline ends came to 6 bases. The CDR3 runs 13 residues. CDR3 region: CASSERENQPQHF. The CDR3 bases are TGTGCCAGCAGTGAACGGGAGAATCAGCCCCAGCATTTT.

The sample holds a few counts of this clonotype. The chain is built from TRBV24-1 and TRBJ2-7, with a weak D call TRBD1 (6 bases). The CDR3 runs 14 residues. Germline CDR1 and CDR2: KGHDR and SFDVKD. Trimming pared 12 bases from V and 1 base from J, leaving 18 bases between. The CDR3 sequence is CAGAGRDKSYEQYF. DNA for the CDR3: TGTGCCGGGGCCGGCCGGGACAAGTCCTACGAGCAGTACTTC.

V and J are TRBV20-1 and TRBJ2-2; 7 bases agree with TRBD1. This CDR3 is 16 amino acids long. Germline trimming cut 0 bases from V and 3 bases from J; bases unmatched to any gene: 7. CDR1 DFQATT and CDR2 SNEGSKA come from the germline V gene (reference sequence). The CDR3 sequence: CSARDPDREYTGELFF. The CDR3 nucleotides are TGCAGTGCTAGAGATCCCGACAGGGAGTACACCGGGGAGCTGTTTTTT.

This clonotype was picked up many times. The chain uses TRBV7-9 and TRBJ2-7; 12 bases fit TRBD2. The CDR3 is 15 residues long. V lost 1 base and J lost 4; bases outside the gene matches: 2. The germline V gene encodes CDR1 SEHNR and CDR2 FQNEAQ (reference sequence). The CDR3 DNA reads TGTGCCAGCAGCTTAGTGACTAGCGGGAGATACGAGCAGTACTTC. Protein sequence: CASSLVTSGRYEQYF.

This clonotype was detected only a few times. J is TRBJ1-1 and V is TRBV6-5, with D unclear. This CDR3 has 12 residues. Trimming stripped 8 bases from V and 5 bases from J, with 12 bases between. CDR1 is MNHEY, CDR2 SVGAGI, per germline. The CDR3 sequence: CASGEASTEAFF. The CDR3, as DNA: TGTGCCAGCGGCGAAGCCTCGACTGAAGCTTTCTTT.

This clonotype was seen many times. This chain joins TRBV5-1 and TRBJ1-6; D remains unclear. The CDR3 totals 13 residues. Deletions cut 4 bases from V and 8 bases from J, with 10 bases between. Germline CDR1 and CDR2: SGHRS and YFSETQ. CDR3 nucleotides: TGCGCCAGCAGCACCGGCGGGGATTCACCCCTCCACTTT. Protein sequence: CASSTGGDSPLHF.

About this clonotype: It may be a read error: a sequence one base away is much more abundant. The chain has TRBV6-4 and TRBJ1-1; D gene uncertain. There are 13 residues in the CDR3. CDR1 and CDR2 (germline): MRHNA, SNTAGT. Here the CDR3 reads CAGSMTMNTEAFF. The CDR3 DNA follows: TGTGCCGGCAGCATGACAATGAACACTGAAGCTTTCTTT.

J is TRBJ2-7 and V is TRBV5-1; D is possibly TRBD2 (6 bases). V lost 0 bases and J 3 bases, leaving 19 bases between the germline ends. Germline-derived CDR1 and CDR2 are SGHRS and YFSETQ. This CDR3 is 17 amino acids long. As DNA, the CDR3 is TGCGCCAGCAGCTTGGGTCCTAGCGAGAGCGGCAACTACGAGCAGTACTTC. This codes for CASSLGPSESGNYEQYF.

The chain combines TRBV20-1 with TRBJ2-2, with 8 bases identical to TRBD2. This CDR3 has 17 amino acids. V shed 0 bases, J shed 7 bases, and the junction held 13 bases outside the gene matches. Germline loops: CDR1 DFQATT, CDR2 SNEGSKA (reference sequence). CDR3 nucleotides: TGCAGTGCTAGAGATCTGGCGTCTGGGCGGGAGGTCGGGGAGCTGTTTTTT. It codes for CSARDLASGREVGELFF.

V gene TRBV24-1 combines with J gene TRBJ2-5; D gene ambiguous. The CDR3 spans 16 residues. Trimming shortened V by 1 base and J by 0 bases, and 11 bases separated the two germline ends. Germline CDR1 is KGHDR and CDR2 is SFDVKD. For the CDR3, the DNA is TGTGCCACCAGTGATTTTGACGCGGCGTACCAAGAGACCCAGTACTTC. As protein: CATSDFDAAYQETQYF.

This clonotype was counted only a few times. The chain joins TRBV6-1 to TRBJ2-5, with a tentative D call TRBD2 (6 bases). Germline loops: CDR1 MNHNS, CDR2 SASEGT. V dropped 2 bases and J dropped 7 bases, with 17 bases sitting between them. The CDR3 consists of 15 residues. The CDR3, as DNA: TGTGCCAGCAGTGAACCTGGGACTGCCCGCGGGACCCAGTACTTC. Translated, it gives CASSEPGTARGTQYF.

This clonotype was counted at least ten times. J is TRBJ1-5 and V is TRBV12-3 or TRBV12-4; D is undetermined. Trimming shortened V by 3 bases and J by 4 bases, and 4 bases separated the two germline ends. The CDR3 is made up of 12 amino acids. This CDR3 reads CASSFGNQPQHF. The CDR3 DNA reads TGTGCCAGCAGTTTCGGGAATCAGCCCCAGCATTTT.

This clonotype was counted many times. The rearrangement uses TRBV10-3 and TRBJ2-3, with 9 bases that match TRBD2. V trimming: 6 bases; J trimming: 2 bases; junction bases outside the gene matches: 9. The CDR3 is 16 amino acids. CDR1 and CDR2 from the germline V gene are ENHRY and SYGVKD. CDR3 amino acids: CAISKIAGEATDTQYF. In DNA, the CDR3 is TGTGCCATCAGCAAAATAGCGGGGGAGGCCACAGATACGCAGTATTTT.

This clonotype appeared many times. V usage is TRBV29-1 and J usage is TRBJ2-1; 7 positions agree with TRBD2. Trimming took 5 bases from V and 2 from J; bases not matched to a gene: 3. The CDR3 runs 13 residues. CDR1 is SQVTM and CDR2 is ANQGSEA in the germline V gene. The CDR3 reads CSVSSGTYNEQFF. The CDR3 bases are TGCAGCGTTTCCAGCGGGACCTACAATGAGCAGTTCTTC.

This clonotype was recorded a few times. This chain links TRBV12-3 or TRBV12-4 with TRBJ1-4, with 10 bases fitting TRBD1. This CDR3 comprises 14 residues. Trimming took 4 bases from V and 8 from J; bases not matched to a gene: 4. CDR3 bases: TGTGCCAGCAGTTGGACAGGGGGGGAGGAAAAACTGTTTTTT. Protein product: CASSWTGGEEKLFF.

The chain employs TRBV5-8 and TRBJ2-1; D unresolved. Germline V gives CDR1 SGHTS, CDR2 YDEGEE. This CDR3 spans 14 amino acids. The CDR3 protein is CECSLPPYDNEQFF. In DNA, the CDR3 is TGTGAGTGCAGCCTGCCACCCTATGACAATGAGCAGTTCTTC.

This clonotype has a handful of counts. The chain links TRBV12-3 or TRBV12-4 to TRBJ2-1; 8 nucleotides align to TRBD2. There are 15 residues in the CDR3. J lost 4 bases, V lost 6 bases, and 8 bases had no gene match. The CDR3 loop is CASRPPAGGYNEQFF. The CDR3 bases are TGTGCCAGCAGGCCTCCGGCGGGGGGATACAATGAGCAGTTCTTC.

The rearrangement joins TRBV20-1 to TRBJ2-5; D may be TRBD1 or TRBD2 (7 bases each). In germline, CDR1 is DFQATT, CDR2 SNEGSKA (reference sequence). The CDR3 is 12 residues long. With 6 bases removed from V and 5 bases from J, the gap between germline ends came to 13 bases. DNA of the CDR3: TGCAGTGCCAGGGGGGGGATGGAGACCCAGTACTTC. Translating gives CSARGGMETQYF.

This clonotype showed up many times. This chain uses TRBV12-3 or TRBV12-4 with TRBJ1-1; D possibly corresponds to TRBD1 (5 bases). Trimming removed 6 bases at V and 4 bases at J, with 15 bases between. This CDR3 spans 14 amino acids. Here the CDR3 reads CASRVTGSGTEAFF. CDR3 DNA sequence: TGTGCCAGCAGAGTTACAGGTAGTGGCACTGAAGCTTTCTTT.